A selection of T cell receptor beta chains follows, all from one sample in a study of CD8+ T cells in alopecia areata. Assay: immunoSEQ multiplex PCR; the TCRdb copy retains only in-frame clones and omits some. The sample records 160,000 or so clones, 50% to 65% being singletons. This specimen was CD8+ T cells sorted from blood, taken at week 0. These receptor sequences come from a human donor with alopecia areata. The conserved cysteine and the conserved F or W are not part of the CDR3 here. The listing skips clone size in some rows; elsewhere it reads once, few, many or a size class.

J	V	size	CDR3
TRBJ2-4	TRBV5-1	NA	ASSLVGVRGGENIQY
TRBJ2-7	TRBV2	NA	ASSATGGYEQY
TRBJ2-7	TRBV7-2	few	ASIKESGYEQY
TRBJ2-3	TRBV11-2	NA	ASSLGGHRNPSTDTQY
TRBJ2-6	TRBV14	NA	ASSHTGFGGGPGANVLT
TRBJ2-5	TRBV25-1	NA	ASRTDRQETQY
TRBJ1-2	TRBV30	few	ACPGVNGYT
TRBJ1-2	TRBV29-1	NA	SVDRGLYGYT
TRBJ2-7	TRBV19	NA	ASSSGGGDEQY
TRBJ1-5	TRBV10-2	NA	ASSEAGQPQH
TRBJ2-2	TRBV29-1	NA	SVALRTPNTGELF
TRBJ2-2	TRBV2	few	AIRVSNTGELF
TRBJ2-7	TRBV5-6	NA	ASSPGQGGYEQY
TRBJ1-1	TRBV4-3	NA	ASSHYLTENTEAF
TRBJ2-1	TRBV7-8	once	ASTVGGSYNEQF
TRBJ2-7	TRBV4-1	few	ASSQDDKNEQY
TRBJ2-4	TRBV2	NA	ASSESWSNIQY
TRBJ2-3	TRBV5-1	NA	ASSLEGDGTDTQY
TRBJ2-7	TRBV7-8	few	ASSLAVGEYEQY
TRBJ1-2	TRBV19	few	ASSMGTGVYGYT
TRBJ1-4	TRBV7-8	NA	ASSLRGGTNEKLF
TRBJ1-2	TRBV25-1	NA	ASSEVDRFYGYT
TRBJ2-7	TRBV30	few	AWSASYEQY
TRBJ2-7	TRBV16	NA	ASSQAGFGSPGEQY